This T cell receptor beta chain was sequenced in a study of shared clonotypes between healthy human individuals. Overall study: A couple of female and a few male donors aged 18 to 49 were enrolled. Each donor had three CD4 naive, three CD4 memory, two CD8 naive and one CD8 memory plate.

Genomic DNA (from each subset) was split evenly across several immunoSEQ plates. TCRdb keeps only in-frame clones here, not all; method: immunoSEQ multiplex PCR. Among approximately 1.4 million clones listed, 98% were seen once. The length of the CDR3 is 13 residues. Trimming stripped 3 bases from V and 4 bases from J, with 9 bases between. CDR1 MNHNS and CDR2 SASEGT come from the germline V gene. Only one count was recorded for this clone. The chain uses TRBV6-1 and TRBJ2-5; D is undetermined. Sequences were obtained from naive CD4+ T cells sorted from blood. Described subset: CD45RA+ positively selected. This receptor was taken from a man younger than 40 in good health. The CDR3 DNA follows: TGTGCCAGCAGTGACTCAGAAGGAGAGACCCAGTACTTC. This sequence encodes CASSDSEGETQYF.